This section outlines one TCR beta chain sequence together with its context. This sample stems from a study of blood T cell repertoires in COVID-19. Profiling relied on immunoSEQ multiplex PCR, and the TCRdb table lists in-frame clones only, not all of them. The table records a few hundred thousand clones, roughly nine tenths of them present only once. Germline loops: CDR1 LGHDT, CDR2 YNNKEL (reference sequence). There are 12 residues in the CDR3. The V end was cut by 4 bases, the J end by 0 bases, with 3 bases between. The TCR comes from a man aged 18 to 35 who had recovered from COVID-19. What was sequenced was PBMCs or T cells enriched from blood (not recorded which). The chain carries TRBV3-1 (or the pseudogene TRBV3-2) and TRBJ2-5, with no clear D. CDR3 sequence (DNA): TGTGCCAGCAGCCCAAACCAAGAGACCCAGTACTTC. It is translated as CASSPNQETQYF.